These 32 T cell receptor beta chains share one sample of origin, sequenced in a study of blood T cell repertoires in COVID-19. Method: immunoSEQ multiplex PCR; TCRdb's copy keeps in-frame clones and lacks some. The sample lists tens of thousands of clones; roughly 89% were seen once. Sequencing input: peripheral blood. The receptors shown here come from an elderly woman with active or convalescent COVID-19.

J is TRBJ2-1 and V is TRBV27; TRBD2 aligns across 11 bases. The germline V gene has CDR1 MNHEY and CDR2 SMNVEV (reference sequence). V was clipped by 6 bases and J by 6 bases; unmatched bases: 4. The CDR3 has 14 amino acids. CDR3 loop: CASRIAGGGNEQFF. CDR3 DNA: TGTGCCAGCAGAATAGCGGGGGGGGGCAATGAGCAGTTCTTC.

CDR3 sequence reads: CASSLVQGGTGELFF. The CDR3 nucleotides read TGTGCCAGCAGCTTAGTGCAGGGGGGTACCGGGGAGCTGTTTTTT. The chain is built from TRBV7-8 and TRBJ2-2; the D gene is possibly TRBD1 (7 bases). The CDR3 is 15 amino acids. Between the trimmed V and J ends, which lost 1 base and 5 bases, there was a span of 11 bases. Germline V gene sequence: CDR1 SGHVS, CDR2 FQNEAQ.

V is TRBV5-5 and J is TRBJ1-2, with D possibly TRBD1 on 5 matching bases. The CDR3 loop spans 14 amino acids. Germline lookup yields CDR1 SGHKS and CDR2 YYEKEE (reference sequence). The V end lost 0 bases, the J end lost 7 bases, and 13 bases lay between the germline ends. Here the CDR3 reads CASSLEAGNRGYTF. The CDR3 DNA reads as TGTGCCAGCAGCTTGGAAGCAGGGAATCGTGGCTACACCTTC.

This chain connects TRBV1 to TRBJ1-5; the D call in the table, TRBD1, was not verified against the DNA. TRBV1 is a pseudogene segment. This CDR3 is built from 17 residues. The CDR3 is CTSSQDGALYSNQPQHF. DNA for the CDR3: TGCACCAGCAGCCAAGATGGGGCTCTTTATAGCAATCAGCCCCAGCATTTT.

This clone was counted a few times. This chain links TRBV10-1 with TRBJ2-7; 7 nucleotides line up with TRBD1. With 6 bases clipped from V and 4 bases from J, the junction kept 15 bases outside the gene matches. The CDR3 contains 16 residues. From germline, CDR1 is WNHNN and CDR2 SYGVQD (reference sequence). CDR3 in DNA: TGCGCCAGCAGACCCAACCCCTACAGGGGCCTGTACGAGCAGTACTTC. Its protein product is CASRPNPYRGLYEQYF.

The V call is TRBV7-6, the J call TRBJ2-7, with 10 bases identical to TRBD1. In germline, CDR1 is SGHVS, CDR2 FNYEAQ. V was clipped by 5 bases and J by 3 bases; unmatched bases: 4. The CDR3 extends over 14 amino acids. CDR3: CASSAGQGNYEQYF. CDR3 nucleotide sequence: TGTGCCAGCAGCGCGGGACAGGGGAACTACGAGCAGTACTTC.

This chain joins TRBV10-3 and TRBJ2-7, with TRBD1 matching 9 bases. The CDR3 contains 15 residues. Germline trimming cut 6 bases from V and 1 base from J; bases unmatched to any gene: 7. The germline V gene has CDR1 ENHRY and CDR2 SYGVKD. CDR3 region: CAIRGTGKRSYEQYF. CDR3 nucleotide sequence: TGTGCCATCAGGGGGACAGGGAAAAGATCCTACGAGCAGTACTTC.

The gene calls are TRBV20-1 and TRBJ2-1; 8 bases agree with TRBD2. J gave up 4 bases and V 3 bases, and 11 bases lay outside the gene matches. This CDR3 comprises 16 residues. Germline V gene lookup returns CDR1 DFQATT and CDR2 SNEGSKA (reference sequence). The CDR3 sequence: CSASPVGVAGYNEQFF. The CDR3 nucleotides read TGCAGTGCTAGTCCTGTTGGGGTAGCGGGGTACAATGAGCAGTTCTTC.

The chain combines TRBV13 with TRBJ2-7; maybe TRBD1 (7 bases). The V gene's germline CDR1 is PRHDT and CDR2 FYEKMQ (reference sequence). This CDR3 spans 16 amino acids. The V gene lost 2 bases and the J gene lost 5 bases, with 19 bases spanning the gap. The CDR3 here is CASSLTEWGQRDEQYF. In DNA form, the CDR3 reads TGTGCCAGCAGCTTAACAGAGTGGGGACAGCGGGACGAGCAGTACTTC.

The rearrangement links TRBV7-2 to TRBJ2-6; 9 bases align to TRBD1. V shed 5 bases and J 2 bases; nucleotides not matched to a gene: 10. This CDR3 is 18 amino acids long. Germline V gene lookup returns CDR1 SGHTA and CDR2 FQGNSA. The CDR3 nucleotides are TGTGCCAGCAGCGTTTCCGGGACAGGGTTAGCTGGGGCCAACGTCCTGACTTTC. It translates to CASSVSGTGLAGANVLTF.

The gene calls are TRBV28 and TRBJ1-1; 7 bases agree with TRBD1. Trimming removed 5 bases from V and 4 bases from J; junction bases left unmatched: 10. CDR1 MDHEN and CDR2 SYDVKM come from the germline V gene. The CDR3 length is 15 residues. In DNA form, the CDR3 reads TGTGCCAGCAGTCCTTTGAGGGGGCACGGCACTGAAGCTTTCTTT. It is translated as CASSPLRGHGTEAFF.

This chain joins TRBV19 and TRBJ1-1; weak D call: TRBD1 (6 bases). Germline CDR1 reads LNHDA; CDR2 reads SQIVND (reference sequence). V was pared by 2 bases and J by 4 bases, with 14 bases between. The CDR3 covers 15 residues. CDR3 loop: CASSIMSRGGTEAFF. CDR3 in DNA: TGTGCCAGTAGTATAATGTCGAGGGGGGGCACTGAAGCTTTCTTT.

The CDR3, as DNA: TGTGCCAGCAGCCAGGGACAGGGGCGCTATGGCTACACCTTC. Translation: CASSQGQGRYGYTF. The V gene is TRBV7-2, the J gene TRBJ1-2; the match to TRBD1 covers 10 bases. Germline CDR1 and CDR2: SGHTA and FQGNSA. The CDR3 consists of 14 residues. V lost 5 bases to trimming and J lost 4 bases; unmatched junction nucleotides: 4. Variable domain in full (rest from reference TRBV7-2 and TRBJ1-2): GAGVSQSPSNKVTEKGKDVELRCDPISGHTALYWYRQSLGQGLEFLIYFQGNSAPDKSGLPSDRFSAERTGGSVSTLTIQRTQQEDSAVYLCASSQGQGRYGYTFGSGTRLTVV.

V and J are TRBV7-9 and TRBJ2-1; 12 bases line up with TRBD2. Germline trimming cut 1 base from V and 5 bases from J; bases unmatched to any gene: 12. This CDR3 contains 19 residues. The germline V gene has CDR1 SEHNR and CDR2 FQNEAQ (reference sequence). The CDR3 here is CASSLGGASGRALHNEQFF. The CDR3, as DNA: TGTGCCAGCAGCTTAGGGGGCGCTAGCGGGAGGGCCCTCCACAATGAGCAGTTCTTC.

The rearrangement joins TRBV5-4 to TRBJ2-2; the match to TRBD1 covers 9 bases. Germline lookup yields CDR1 SGHNT and CDR2 YYREEE (reference sequence). Trimming cost V 4 bases and J 3 bases; bases outside gene matches: 1. CDR3 length equals 14 residues. CDR3 coding DNA: TGTGCCAGCAGCAGGACAGGGGACACCGGGGAGCTGTTTTTT. Residues: CASSRTGDTGELFF.

This clone has just one count. The V gene is TRBV25-1, the J gene TRBJ2-1; 8 bases are shared with TRBD2. V shed 1 base and J 7 bases; nucleotides not matched to a gene: 9. The germline V gene encodes CDR1 MGHDK and CDR2 SYGVNS. The length of the CDR3 is 16 residues. CDR3: CASSEFSGGAGNEQFF. CDR3 nucleotide sequence: TGTGCCAGCAGTGAATTTTCGGGAGGGGCTGGTAATGAGCAGTTCTTC.

The chain has TRBV7-2 and TRBJ1-5, with a tentative D call TRBD1 (5 bases). Germline V CDR1 and CDR2: SGHTA, FQGNSA. The CDR3 runs 15 residues. V shed 2 bases and J shed 3 bases, with 11 bases lying between them. CDR3 nucleotide sequence: TGTGCCAGCAGCTTAATGGCAGGGAACAATCAGCCCCAGCATTTT. It specifies CASSLMAGNNQPQHF.

This clone was seen a handful of times. CDR3 in amino acids: CAIGRGTDTGELFF. The CDR3 DNA sequence: TGTGCCATCGGCAGGGGGACGGACACCGGGGAGCTGTTTTTT. The chain has TRBV10-3 and TRBJ2-2; the match to TRBD1 covers 7 bases. CDR1 and CDR2 (germline): ENHRY, SYGVKD. J was trimmed by 3 bases and V by 8 bases; bases with no gene match: 6. The CDR3 runs to 14 residues.

V is TRBV10-1 and J is TRBJ2-1, with 7 bases matching TRBD2. This CDR3 region has 14 residues. V lost 7 bases to trimming and J lost 2 bases; unmatched junction nucleotides: 5. Germline CDR1 WNHNN, CDR2 SYGVQD (reference sequence). The CDR3 DNA is TGCGCCAGCACTGCGGGAGACCCCTACAATGAGCAGTTCTTC. Its translation: CASTAGDPYNEQFF.

This clone was counted a single time. This chain uses TRBV28 with TRBJ1-1; D call uncertain. CDR1 is MDHEN and CDR2 is SYDVKM in the germline V gene. The V gene lost 6 bases and the J gene lost 4 bases, with 15 bases spanning the gap. The CDR3 is 14 residues long. CDR3 region: CASSLLLPGTEAFF. Here the CDR3 DNA reads TGTGCCAGCAGCCTACTACTCCCCGGCACTGAAGCTTTCTTT. Filled out from reference TRBV28 and TRBJ1-1, the complete variable domain reads DVKVTQSSRYLVKRTGEKVFLECVQDMDHENMFWYRQDPGLGLRLIYFSYDVKMKEKGDIPEGYSVSREKKERFSLILESASTNQTSMYLCASSLLLPGTEAFFGQGTRLTVV.

This clone came up a few times. V usage is TRBV6-5 and J usage is TRBJ1-6; 7 positions agree with TRBD1. The CDR3 runs to 14 residues. The trim removed 2 bases at V and 8 bases at J, leaving 3 bases unmatched. The germline V gene encodes CDR1 MNHEY and CDR2 SVGAGI. The CDR3 protein is CASSYRGTDSPLHF. CDR3 nucleotide sequence: TGTGCCAGCAGTTACAGGGGGACAGATTCACCCCTCCACTTT.

The chain is built from TRBV5-4 and TRBJ2-3; tentatively, D is TRBD2 (6 bases). The CDR3 loop spans 15 amino acids. V lost 0 bases to trimming and J lost 1 base, with 9 bases between them. Germline V CDR1 and CDR2: SGHNT, YYREEE (reference sequence). The CDR3 region is CASSLDGRGTDTQYF. In DNA, the CDR3 is TGTGCCAGCAGCTTGGACGGGAGAGGCACAGATACGCAGTATTTT.

The chain has TRBV3-1 (or the pseudogene TRBV3-2) and TRBJ1-1; no clear D gene. Looked up from germline, CDR1 is LGHDT and CDR2 is YNNKEL (reference sequence). CDR3 size: 16 residues. V was clipped by 2 bases and J by 4 bases, with 17 bases between them. CDR3 bases: TGTGCCAGCAGCCAAATCCCCTTACGGAGGAGCACTGAAGCTTTCTTT. It encodes CASSQIPLRRSTEAFF.

This clone occurred a few times. This rearrangement joins TRBV5-8 to TRBJ1-5; D unresolved. The CDR3 runs to 13 residues. V lost 0 bases and J 9 bases, leaving 10 bases between the germline ends. Germline V gene sequence: CDR1 SGHTS, CDR2 YDEGEE. CDR3 region: CASSLVSTRPQHF. The DNA for the CDR3 is TGTGCCAGCAGCTTGGTGTCAACACGGCCCCAGCATTTT.

This clone was observed a few times. CDR3 nucleotide sequence: TGCGCCAGCAGCTTCGCCGGGACAGAGAGCGATGAGCAGTTCTTC. Its translation is CASSFAGTESDEQFF. V usage is TRBV4-3 and J usage is TRBJ2-1; TRBD1 matches 7 bases. Germline CDR1 and CDR2: LGHNA and YSLEER. Trimming cost V 5 bases and J 8 bases; bases outside gene matches: 12. There are 15 residues in the CDR3.

This chain links TRBV25-1 with TRBJ2-5; the match to TRBD2 covers 7 bases. The V gene's germline CDR1 is MGHDK and CDR2 SYGVNS. The CDR3 totals 16 residues. V trimming: 0 bases; J trimming: 4 bases; junction bases outside the gene matches: 8. The CDR3 bases are TGTGCCAGCAGTGAATATGCGGGGGTTAAAGGAGAGACCCAGTACTTC. It codes for CASSEYAGVKGETQYF.

This clone was detected only a few times. V usage is TRBV2 and J usage is TRBJ2-7; D not certain. Between the trimmed V and J ends, which lost 8 bases and 3 bases, there was a span of 11 bases. The CDR3 is 12 amino acids. Germline CDR1 is SNHLY and CDR2 is FYNNEI. The CDR3 spells CASALTVYEQYF. In nucleotides, the CDR3 is TGTGCCAGCGCACTCACGGTCTACGAGCAGTACTTC.

This clone showed up just once. The genes are TRBV7-2 and TRBJ2-1; TRBD2 aligns across 13 bases. Germline V gene sequence: CDR1 SGHTA, CDR2 FQGNSA. The CDR3 is 15 amino acids. V shed 8 bases, J shed 6 bases, and the junction held 7 bases outside the gene matches. The CDR3 loop is CASDRTSGSRNEQFF. Written as DNA, the CDR3 is TGTGCCAGCGACCGGACTAGCGGGAGTCGCAATGAGCAGTTCTTC.

The chain links TRBV7-9 to TRBJ2-1, with 10 bases aligning to TRBD2. J was trimmed by 10 bases and V by 4 bases; bases with no gene match: 10. The CDR3 covers 15 residues. Germline CDR1 SEHNR, CDR2 FQNEAQ (reference sequence). CDR3 residues: CASSSTSGVFWEQFF. Written as DNA, the CDR3 is TGTGCCAGCAGCTCAACTAGCGGGGTATTCTGGGAGCAGTTCTTC.

This clone was observed once. The V and J genes are TRBV11-2 and TRBJ2-1; a weak D match, TRBD1 (6 bases). The germline gives CDR1 SGHAT, CDR2 FQNNGV. This CDR3 comprises 16 residues. V gave up 3 bases and J gave up 3 bases, with 15 bases separating them. CDR3 protein: CASSLGHGTIYNEQFF. As DNA, the CDR3 is TGTGCCAGCAGCTTGGGTCATGGGACAATCTACAATGAGCAGTTCTTC.

This sequence joins TRBV19 and TRBJ2-1, with D possibly matching TRBD2 (5 bases). The germline V and J ends were trimmed by 4 bases and 2 bases, with 12 bases remaining between them. This CDR3 is 15 amino acids long. Germline V gene sequence: CDR1 LNHDA, CDR2 SQIVND (reference sequence). DNA of the CDR3: TGTGCCAGTAGTAGAGCGGATTTGACCTACAATGAGCAGTTCTTC. This gives the protein CASSRADLTYNEQFF.

The CDR3 is CASSLRAAGASFF. The CDR3 nucleotides are TGTGCCAGCAGCCTTAGAGCGGCAGGGGCATCTTTCTTT. This chain uses TRBV7-8 with TRBJ1-1; D may be TRBD1 (6 bases). Germline loops: CDR1 SGHVS, CDR2 FQNEAQ. This CDR3 is 13 amino acids long. V lost 5 bases to trimming and J lost 12 bases, with 19 bases between them.